The entry below gives a single T cell receptor (beta chain) sequence along with its context. This clone has a handful of counts. Its antigen is still unknown. No per-base quality is available; no much larger clone lies one base away. V loses 5 bases of germline sequence and J loses 9 bases, and the interval between the two ends is 11 bases. The CDR3 runs 13 amino acids, cysteine and phenylalanine included. Of all the DNA, just the CDR3 is kept, 39 bases in frame from base 1. CDR1 MGHDK and CDR2 SYGVNS are derived from the germline V gene. A second Seattle source provided samples from volunteer blood donors who had recovered from COVID-19. Each collaborating institution followed its own protocols to collect whole blood in K2EDTA tubes. Collaborator samples were shipped for TCRbeta analysis as frozen whole blood, isolated PBMCs, or DNA extracted from either sample type. The immunoSEQ Assay, a bias-controlled multiplex PCR, was used to amplify TCRbeta CDR3 regions from genomic DNA. Per the source publication's procedure: Nucleated cell counts per sample were estimated from amplification of reference gene primers within the assay. To quantify the absolute abundance of each unique TCRbeta CDR3 rearrangement, sequence reads were collapsed and filtered. For each sample, productive Simpson clonality was calculated by taking the square root of Simpson's diversity index across productive rearrangements. The table comes from immuneACCESS by way of TCRdb, which keeps in-frame sequences with V and J called. Part of the clones is missing from these tables; in studies checked, under half for an unresolved V gene and the rest for unknown reasons. V, J and clone size are taken as reported in that table, and D and trimming were inferred from the DNA itself. A total of about 250,000 clones appear in this sample, roughly 84% of them only once. The top ten hold about 1.6% of the sample.

This entry is derived from a study of blood T cell repertoires in COVID-19 (dated by TCRdb to about 2020). Regarding the complete study: Collaborator samples came from the United States, Italy and Spain and covered acute and convalescent phases of COVID-19. The prospective study material was composed of cDNA or gDNA derived from T cells, B-cell-depleted T cells, or PBMCs. The dataset comprised deeply sampled blood TCRbeta repertoires from subjects exposed to, actively infected with, or recovered from COVID-19. The repertoires were made available in a free public database intended to serve as a resource for research on the immune response to SARS-CoV-2. Samples were obtained from the ongoing ImmuneRACE study (first 160 participants) and from some 1,200 subjects provided by 6 global collaborators. The sample metadata nearly always contained a de-identified subject ID, COVID-19 status, age in years and sex. Where available, HLA class I and class II types were taken from metadata supplied by the sample provider and were not determined by assay-based typing. Results the study describes overall, beyond this receptor: The quantity of clinical and demographic metadata differed by source and by participant and was supplied without curation.

The TCR originated in a woman aged 40 to 50 who had recovered from COVID-19. Source material: peripheral blood. The V gene is TRBV25-1 and the J gene is TRBJ1-6, with the D gene not confidently named. The nucleotides are TGTGCCAGCAGTTATGCGGTATCTTCACCCCTCCACTTT. Translated, this gives CASSYAVSSPLHF.